The T cell receptor (beta chain) described here comes from a study of blood T cell repertoires in COVID-19. Sequencing was performed with immunoSEQ multiplex PCR; in TCRdb, only in-frame clones are kept and a portion is missing. The data hold approximately 190,000 clones, with roughly 82% observed a single time. Germline assignment: CDR1 SGHTA and CDR2 FQGNSA. The CDR3 contains 15 residues. The V segment lost 4 bases and the J segment 0 bases; nucleotides outside the gene matches: 2. V and J are TRBV7-2 and TRBJ2-7; 11 positions agree with TRBD2. Sequencing was performed on PBMCs or T cells enriched from blood (not recorded which). This clonotype was sampled from a woman aged 60 to 75 with acute COVID-19. The CDR3 loop is CASSSTSGSSYEQYF. CDR3 nucleotides: TGTGCCAGCAGCTCAACTAGCGGGAGCTCCTACGAGCAGTACTTC.